Given below is one T cell receptor (beta chain) in context. What it recognizes is unknown. Each CDR3 protein gets one entry after TCRdb re-called the 5' RACE reads with MiXCR. Of approximately 150,000 distinct CDR3 sequences detected, 10% to 15% appear once; the ten largest clones hold more than 3%. This entry comes from a study of T-cell memory formation after mild COVID-19. At the level of the study: There were largely donor-specific TCR clusters. Study conclusions and caveats: Memory cells collected pre-infection included some clones that later responded, suggesting cross-reactive memory joined.

The sample taken for sequencing was PBMCs or a T cell subset sorted from them (not recorded which). The sequence was collected from a man younger than 35 who had mild COVID-19 (a few samples of this study predate the infection). Cell type and time point are not known.

CDR3 in DNA: TGTGCCAGCAGCTCCGGGACGACCCCTTACGAGCAGTACGTC. Encoded protein: CASSSGTTPYEQYV. The gene calls are TRBV6-2 or TRBV6-3 and TRBJ2-7; D may match TRBD1 or TRBD2 (5 bases each). The germline gives CDR1 MNHEY, CDR2 SVGEGT. The V and J ends lost 6 bases and 4 bases respectively, with 16 bases between them. CDR3 length: 14 amino acids.